Following are 24 T cell receptor beta chains from one sample sequenced in a study of cytomegalovirus exposure and HLA in healthy donors. The PCR was carried out with 60 Vbeta primers and 13 Jbeta primers. The table came from immunoSEQ multiplex PCR; TCRdb's copy has only in-frame clones and leaves some out. The data hold over 150,000 clones, with roughly four fifths observed a single time. The specimen was PBMCs. These TCRs come from a male donor in good health and CMV-seronegative.

The chain combines TRBV12-5 with TRBJ1-1; the D gene is possibly TRBD1 (6 bases). V was pared by 3 bases and J by 4 bases, with 9 bases between. The CDR3 totals 13 residues. Germline CDR1 reads LGHNT; CDR2 reads FRNRAP. The CDR3 spells CASGFLDSTEAFF. Written as DNA, the CDR3 is TGTGCTAGTGGTTTCCTGGACAGCACTGAAGCTTTCTTT.

This clone was counted only a few times. This chain joins TRBV19 and TRBJ1-4; 8 positions match TRBD1. The junction had 11 bases not matched to a gene; V was cut back by 4 bases and J by 7 bases. From germline, CDR1 is LNHDA and CDR2 SQIVND (reference sequence). The CDR3 is 16 residues long. The CDR3 region is CASSTRPQGAFEKLFF. CDR3 DNA: TGTGCCAGTAGTACTCGCCCTCAGGGGGCTTTTGAAAAACTGTTTTTT. Full variable domain (rest looked up from reference TRBV19 and TRBJ1-4): DGGITQSPKYLFRKEGQNVTLSCEQNLNHDAMYWYRQDPGQGLRLIYYSQIVNDFQKGDIAEGYSVSREKKESFPLTVTSAQKNPTAFYLCASSTRPQGAFEKLFFGSGTQLSVL.

This chain uses TRBV9 with TRBJ1-2; D remains ambiguous. This CDR3 has 15 residues. Trimming took off 5 bases at V and 0 bases at J, with 14 bases between the two ends. CDR1 SGDLS and CDR2 YYNGEE come from the germline V gene. DNA for the CDR3: TGTGCCAGCAGTGAATACGACAACTCTAACTATGGCTACACCTTC. It specifies CASSEYDNSNYGYTF.

The CDR3 DNA reads TGTGCCAGCAGTGACGAGCGGCGGGAGATTATCAATGAGCAGTTCTTC. This codes for CASSDERREIINEQFF. The rearrangement joins TRBV25-1 to TRBJ2-1, with 7 bases identical to TRBD2. This CDR3 has 16 amino acids. Looked up from germline, CDR1 is MGHDK and CDR2 is SYGVNS. After removal of 3 bases from V and 6 bases from J, the junction contained 11 bases not matched to a gene.

A few counts support this clone. The rearrangement links TRBV28 to TRBJ1-1; TRBD1 aligns across 9 bases. Looked up from germline, CDR1 is MDHEN and CDR2 is SYDVKM. The CDR3 consists of 14 residues. The trim removed 6 bases at V and 4 bases at J, leaving 6 bases unmatched. The CDR3 loop reads CASRPGTGLTEAFF. The CDR3 nucleotides are TGTGCCAGCAGACCCGGGACAGGGCTCACTGAAGCTTTCTTT.

The V and J genes are TRBV11-1 and TRBJ2-1, with 8 bases that match TRBD2. CDR1 and CDR2 from the germline V gene are SGHAT and FQDESV (reference sequence). The CDR3 has 16 residues. V was pared by 5 bases and J by 0 bases, with 6 bases of the junction left unmatched. The chain's CDR3 is CASSPRLASSYNEQFF. CDR3 nucleotides: TGTGCCAGCAGCCCAAGACTAGCGAGCTCCTACAATGAGCAGTTCTTC.

The rearrangement joins TRBV7-7 to TRBJ2-7; a weak D match, TRBD1 (5 bases). Germline V gene lookup returns CDR1 SSHAT and CDR2 FNYEAQ (reference sequence). V was shortened by 1 base and J by 2 bases, with 9 bases between the two germline ends. The CDR3 sequence is 14 residues long. The CDR3 coding sequence is TGTGCCAGCAGCTTAGGAGAAGGGGCCTACGAGCAGTACTTC. This translates into CASSLGEGAYEQYF.

This chain links TRBV7-9 with TRBJ1-4; perhaps TRBD1 as D (5 bases). This CDR3 has 16 residues. The germline gives CDR1 SEHNR, CDR2 FQNEAQ (reference sequence). Trimming left V 0 bases short and J 4 bases short, with 12 bases between. CDR3 coding DNA: TGTGCCAGCAGCTTAGCGGTCGGACATATTAATGAAAAACTGTTTTTT. This gives the protein CASSLAVGHINEKLFF.

The gene calls are TRBV20-1 and TRBJ1-6; D uncertain. V was cut by 5 bases and J by 9 bases, with 5 bases left in between. Germline-derived CDR1 and CDR2 are DFQATT and SNEGSKA (reference sequence). The CDR3 runs to 10 residues. Written as DNA, the CDR3 is TGCAGTGCTCTAAGTTCACCCCTCCACTTT. It specifies CSALSSPLHF.

V usage is TRBV9 and J usage is TRBJ1-3; D is uncertain. V was pared by 0 bases and J by 5 bases, with 9 bases between. Germline loops: CDR1 SGDLS, CDR2 YYNGEE. The CDR3 extends over 14 amino acids. The CDR3 loop reads CASSVGAGRNTIYF. In DNA, the CDR3 is TGTGCCAGCAGCGTAGGGGCAGGCAGAAACACCATATATTTT.

The DNA of the CDR3 is TGTGCCAGCAGTGAACCGGGACAGGGATTACCACCCAACTGGGGCTACACCTTC. This encodes CASSEPGQGLPPNWGYTF. This chain connects TRBV25-1 to TRBJ1-2; TRBD1 agrees at 9 bases. The V and J ends lost 2 bases and 8 bases, in that order; junction bases with no gene match: 18. CDR3 length: 18 residues. Germline loops: CDR1 MGHDK, CDR2 SYGVNS.

The CDR3 sequence: CASSLGRESGYTF. Written as DNA, the CDR3 is TGTGCCAGCAGCTTAGGCCGGGAGTCGGGCTACACCTTC. The chain employs TRBV7-8 and TRBJ1-2, with unresolved D. V was clipped by 1 base and J by 8 bases, with 11 bases between them. This CDR3 comprises 13 residues. CDR1 and CDR2 (germline): SGHVS, FQNEAQ.

V gene TRBV6-5 combines with J gene TRBJ1-2, with 10 bases that match TRBD1. The CDR3 sequence is 12 residues long. Losses at the gene ends were 11 bases for V and 8 bases for J; bases not matched to a gene: 8. Germline assignment: CDR1 MNHEY and CDR2 SVGAGI. CDR3 nucleotide sequence: TGTGCCGCGAAACCGGGACAGGGGGGCTACACCTTC. It yields the protein CAAKPGQGGYTF.

Concerning this clone itself: A junction end diverges from the germline sequence, so it may reflect a read error. The rearrangement joins TRBV7-9 to TRBJ1-1; 8 positions match TRBD1. The V gene's germline CDR1 is SEHNR and CDR2 FQNEAQ (reference sequence). CDR3 length: 17 amino acids. The CDR3 region is CSSRRNSGGRTNTEAFF. The CDR3 coding sequence is TGTTCCAGCAGACGTAATTCAGGGGGCAGAACGAACACTGAAGCTTTCTTT.

J is TRBJ1-1 and V is TRBV30; D might be TRBD1 (5 bases). The germline V gene has CDR1 GTSNPN and CDR2 SVGIG (reference sequence). V was clipped by 2 bases and J by 4 bases, with 14 bases between them. The CDR3 is 14 amino acids. DNA of the CDR3: TGTGCCTGGAGTATGGCTGGGGCCGCCACTGAAGCTTTCTTT. This encodes CAWSMAGAATEAFF.

The V and J genes are TRBV28 and TRBJ1-6, with D possibly matching TRBD1 (5 bases). Trimming left V 6 bases short and J 10 bases short, with 13 bases between. Per the germline V gene, CDR1 is MDHEN and CDR2 is SYDVKM. The CDR3 consists of 13 residues. The DNA for the CDR3 is TGTGCCAGCAGCGGCGCAGGGAAGTCACCCCTCCACTTT. Translating gives CASSGAGKSPLHF.

The chain combines TRBV28 with TRBJ1-4, with D unresolved. This CDR3 comprises 13 residues. The V and J ends lost 5 bases and 5 bases respectively, with 9 bases between them. Germline V gives CDR1 MDHEN, CDR2 SYDVKM. The CDR3 bases are TGTGCCAGCAGTCCATCGGGAAATGAAAAACTGTTTTTT. This encodes CASSPSGNEKLFF. The variable domain in full, completed from reference TRBV28 and TRBJ1-4, reads DVKVTQSSRYLVKRTGEKVFLECVQDMDHENMFWYRQDPGLGLRLIYFSYDVKMKEKGDIPEGYSVSREKKERFSLILESASTNQTSMYLCASSPSGNEKLFFGSGTQLSVL.

The chain links TRBV7-6 to TRBJ1-5; tentative D call: TRBD1 (5 bases). In germline, CDR1 is SGHVS, CDR2 FNYEAQ. CDR3 length equals 16 residues. V lost 1 base, J lost 3 bases, and 13 bases lay in between. The CDR3 spells CASSLEQAGHNQPQHF. The CDR3 DNA reads TGTGCCAGCAGCTTAGAACAGGCAGGCCACAATCAGCCCCAGCATTTT.

The chain employs TRBV30 and TRBJ1-4; D gene ambiguous. CDR1 is GTSNPN and CDR2 is SVGIG in the germline V gene (reference sequence). V lost 1 base and J lost 9, with 12 bases in between. The CDR3 is 13 residues long. The CDR3 sequence is CAWSGENTKKLFF. DNA of the CDR3: TGTGCCTGGAGTGGGGAGAATACGAAAAAACTGTTTTTT. Complete variable domain (other parts from reference TRBV30 and TRBJ1-4): SQTIHQWPATLVQPVGSPLSLECTVEGTSNPNLYWYRQAAGRGLQLLFYSVGIGQISSEVPQNLSASRPQDRQFILSSKKLLLSDSGFYLCAWSGENTKKLFFGSGTQLSVL.

The rearrangement uses TRBV2 and TRBJ1-2; D is uncertain. Per germline, CDR1 SNHLY and CDR2 FYNNEI. The CDR3 extends over 12 amino acids. The V end was cut by 3 bases, the J end by 12 bases, with 14 bases between. The CDR3 bases are TGTGCCAGCAGTGACTCTTTGGGAGGCCACACCTTC. Protein sequence: CASSDSLGGHTF.

The chain carries TRBV27 and TRBJ1-6; D is ambiguous. The V end lost 10 bases, the J end lost 6 bases, and 13 bases lay between the germline ends. The CDR3 runs 13 residues. Germline loops: CDR1 MNHEY, CDR2 SMNVEV (reference sequence). This CDR3 is CATTRGGNSPLHF. The CDR3 nucleotides are TGTGCCACAACGCGGGGAGGTAATTCACCCCTCCACTTT.

The chain combines TRBV28 with TRBJ1-5; TRBD1 matches 9 bases. CDR3 length: 17 amino acids. J lost 3 bases, V lost 0 bases, and 6 bases had no gene match. Per the germline V gene, CDR1 is MDHEN and CDR2 is SYDVKM. This chain's CDR3 is CASSLWGTGLANQPQHF. DNA for the CDR3: TGTGCCAGCAGTTTATGGGGGACAGGGTTGGCCAATCAGCCCCAGCATTTT.

This chain links TRBV19 with TRBJ1-5; maybe TRBD1 (6 bases). The V gene's germline CDR1 is LNHDA and CDR2 SQIVND (reference sequence). The V end lost 3 bases, the J end lost 2 bases, and 14 bases lay between the germline ends. The CDR3 extends over 16 amino acids. The CDR3 nucleotides are TGTGCCAGTAGTATGTTAGGGGGTAGAGGCAATCAGCCCCAGCATTTT. It yields the protein CASSMLGGRGNQPQHF.

The rearrangement joins TRBV6-5 to TRBJ2-5; the match to TRBD1 covers 7 bases. The J segment lost 5 bases and the V segment lost 2 bases, leaving 5 bases of the junction unmatched. There are 14 residues in the CDR3. Per the germline V gene, CDR1 is MNHEY and CDR2 is SVGAGI. CDR3 nucleotides: TGTGCCAGCAGTTACCAGACAGGGCCTGAGACCCAGTACTTC. Translated: CASSYQTGPETQYF.